Shown below are 3 T cell receptor beta chains from a single sample sequenced in a study of vaccination and CD4 T cells after COVID-19. The treatment: roughly 10-day PBMC culture with coronavirus spike peptide pools or control peptides (ViraFEST assay). Sequencing of cultured CD4+ T cell DNA used the Oncomine TCR Beta short-read assay. TCRdb analysed the PCR reads with MiXCR anew, one entry per CDR3 protein. Of around 20,000 distinct CDR3 sequences in the sample, around 50% were seen once. These receptors lack a known antigen. Sample: CD4+ T cells from blood, cultured in vitro. The origin of the receptors is a human donor who had recovered from COVID-19.

The chain is built from TRBV7-3 and TRBJ2-2; tentatively, D is TRBD2 (5 bases). The V end was cut by 1 base, the J end by 1 base, with 10 bases between. This CDR3 contains 16 residues. The germline CDR1 and CDR2 sequences are SGHTA and FQGTGA. CDR3 nucleotide sequence: TGTGCCAGCAGCTTAAATGGTCGGGGGAACACCGGGGAGCTGTTTTTT. This sequence encodes CASSLNGRGNTGELFF.

This chain uses TRBV7-9 with TRBJ2-1, with 8 bases aligning to TRBD1. V shed 4 bases, J shed 6 bases, and the junction held 5 bases outside the gene matches. CDR1 is SEHNR, CDR2 FQNEAQ, per germline (reference sequence). This CDR3 spans 14 amino acids. CDR3 coding DNA: TGTGCCAGCAGCTCGACAGGGGTGGTCAATGAGCAGTTCTTC. It specifies CASSSTGVVNEQFF.

The V gene is TRBV20-1, the J gene TRBJ1-2; D gene unclear. Germline values: CDR1 DFQATT, CDR2 SNEGSKA (reference sequence). Trimming cost V 3 bases and J 5 bases, with 16 bases left between them. The CDR3 contains 14 residues. CDR3 protein: CSARSFGRGYGYTF. In DNA, the CDR3 is TGCAGTGCTAGGAGCTTTGGCAGAGGTTATGGCTACACCTTC.